One TCR beta chain is described in this entry. Its antigen is undetermined. The record originates from a study of T-cell memory formation after mild COVID-19. Across the study: TCR clusters largely stayed donor specific. Findings of the study overall: Contracting clones localized mainly to CM and EM when CD4+ and mainly to EMRA when CD8+. Researchers found some responding clones in pre-infection memory, a sign that cross-reactive memory joined.

CDR3 size: 16 residues. V lost 0 bases to trimming and J lost 5 bases, with 15 bases between them. CDR1 and CDR2 from the germline V gene are SGDLS and YYNGEE. TCRdb fed the 5' RACE reads into MiXCR, producing one record per CDR3 protein. This table has roughly 340,000 distinct CDR3 sequences, around 20% appearing once. The rearrangement links TRBV9 to TRBJ2-1; perhaps TRBD2 as D (6 bases). The source is a man younger than 30 who had mild COVID-19 (a few samples of this study predate the infection). Cell type and time point are not known. Sequencing was done on a sample of PBMCs or a T cell subset sorted from them (not recorded which). CDR3 sequence reads: CASSVGGLPSDNEQFF. The CDR3 DNA follows: TGTGCCAGCAGCGTAGGGGGACTTCCTTCCGACAATGAGCAGTTCTTC.